This TCR beta chain appears in the sequencing data of a study of blood T cell repertoires in COVID-19. This clone counts as medium-sized (0.01 to 0.1%). Repertoires were generated with immunoSEQ multiplex PCR, while TCRdb's copy carries only in-frame clones and drops some. The data contain about 200,000 clones, around 83% of them singletons. The CDR3 runs to 15 residues. CDR1 SGHNT and CDR2 YYREEE come from the germline V gene (reference sequence). The V and J ends lost 1 base and 4 bases, in that order; junction bases with no gene match: 6. Participant ages covered about 18 to 100 years across around 25 US areas. A COVID-19 case had been met by exposed participants during the 2 weeks before study entry.

The TCR was taken from a woman under 40 who had been exposed to COVID-19. The chain uses TRBV5-4 and TRBJ2-5; 8 bases fit TRBD1. The sequenced sample consisted of PBMCs or T cells enriched from blood (not recorded which). The CDR3 DNA reads as TGTGCCAGCAGCTTGCAGGGGGCGAAAGGAGAGACCCAGTACTTC. The encoded protein is CASSLQGAKGETQYF.